The clone carrying this T cell receptor beta chain came up many times. Its antigen is currently unknown. This record comes from a study of neurological immune-mediated disorders. TCRdb fed the 5' RACE reads into MiXCR, producing one record per CDR3 protein. The sample shows over 60,000 distinct CDR3 sequences, 4% to 6% of them seen only once. Findings and limits, study-wide: With the multiple sclerosis repertoire cluster, neither clinical nor MRI features showed any association. The repertoires of 18 of 34 multiple sclerosis patients fell into one related-CDR3 cluster (a possible signature) under phylogenetic grouping. Multiple sclerosis was found to have the least TCR clonal expansion, below healthy controls, and HTLV-1-associated myelopathy the most. CDR3 amino acid sequences found in expanded clones were never shared across subjects, suggesting private repertoires in all groups.

Germline V gene sequence: CDR1 SGHTA, CDR2 FQGNSA. This CDR3 region has 16 residues. V dropped 0 bases and J dropped 4 bases, with 15 bases sitting between them. The receptor was derived from a woman in her 50s with multiple sclerosis. Sequenced material: PBMCs. This rearrangement joins TRBV7-2 to TRBJ1-1, with D perhaps matching TRBD1 (5 bases). CDR3 protein: CASSLAPGADPTEAFF. In DNA, the CDR3 is TGTGCCAGCAGCTTAGCCCCCGGGGCCGACCCCACTGAAGCTTTCTTT.